The 29 T cell receptor beta chains reported below all come from one sample, sequenced in a study of post-analysis software for immune sequencing data. Overall study results and limits: The five TRBV segments detected at higher frequency in patients than in controls included TRBV5-6, TRBV5-1 and TRBV20-1.

These TCRs' antigens remain unknown. Included in the TCR beta cDNA libraries were unique molecular identifiers. TCRdb fed the PCR reads into MiXCR, producing one record per CDR3 protein. There are more than 450,000 distinct CDR3 sequences in the sample; roughly 45% occur only once, and under 2% lies in the top ten. The sample consisted of blood. These receptors were obtained from a girl between 5 and 17 years old with multiple sclerosis.

This sequence joins TRBV7-9 and TRBJ1-1; no firm D call. The CDR3 covers 16 residues. Trimming left V 8 bases short and J 1 base short, with 20 bases between. CDR1 and CDR2 from the germline V gene are SEHNR and FQNEAQ (reference sequence). CDR3 residues: CASSSKRSRRNTEAFF. CDR3 nucleotides: TGTGCCAGCTCCTCCAAGAGGTCCAGACGGAACACTGAAGCTTTCTTT.

CDR3 protein: CASSPVGTGPYGYTF. CDR3 sequence (DNA): TGTGCCAGCAGCCCGGTGGGGACAGGGCCCTATGGCTACACCTTC. The chain carries TRBV5-5 and TRBJ1-2, with 9 bases that match TRBD1. Germline V gene data show CDR1 as SGHKS and CDR2 as YYEKEE (reference sequence). With 4 bases clipped from V and 4 bases from J, the junction kept 8 bases outside the gene matches. The CDR3 length is 15 residues. Full variable domain (outside the CDR3, taken from reference TRBV5-5 and TRBJ1-2): DAGVTQSPTHLIKTRGQQVTLRCSPISGHKSVSWYQQVLGQGPQFIFQYYEKEERGRGNFPDRFSARQFPNYSSELNVNALLLGDSALYLCASSPVGTGPYGYTFGSGTRLTVV.

This clonotype was counted only a few times. This rearrangement joins TRBV29-1 to TRBJ2-5; D is ambiguous. The V end was cut by 4 bases, the J end by 3 bases, with 9 bases between. Germline assignment: CDR1 SQVTM and CDR2 ANQGSEA. The CDR3 length is 12 residues. The chain's CDR3 is CSVVPGEETQYF. CDR3 sequence (DNA): TGCAGCGTTGTTCCCGGTGAAGAGACCCAGTACTTC.

The V gene is TRBV19, the J gene TRBJ2-5; D not certain. Trimming pared 4 bases from V and 4 bases from J, leaving 13 bases between. Germline V gene lookup returns CDR1 LNHDA and CDR2 SQIVND (reference sequence). The CDR3 extends over 14 amino acids. The CDR3 reads CASSTVGALETQYF. Here the CDR3 DNA reads TGTGCCAGTAGTACCGTGGGTGCCTTAGAGACCCAGTACTTC.

The table lists this clonotype with a few counts. At one end the junction does not follow the germline gene, possibly because of a read error. The V call is TRBV7-2, the J call TRBJ2-3; no reliable D call. Germline CDR1 and CDR2: SGHTA and FQGNSA. CDR3 length: 14 amino acids. As DNA, the CDR3 is TGTGCCAGCTGCTTAAACGGCCCCACAGATACGCAGTATTTT. Amino acid sequence: CASCLNGPTDTQYF.

This clonotype was picked up a small number of times. Written as DNA, the CDR3 is TGTGCCAGCAGTTTTACCTGGGCGACCTCTGACGAAGTAGCCAAAAACATTCAGTACTTC. Protein sequence: CASSFTWATSDEVAKNIQYF. The chain recombines TRBV12-3 or TRBV12-4 with TRBJ2-4; no firm D call. This CDR3 spans 20 amino acids. Trimming shortened V by 3 bases and J by 0 bases, and 24 bases separated the two germline ends.

This clonotype has a handful of counts. The chain links TRBV7-2 to TRBJ2-7; D gene ambiguous. The ends were cut back, 6 bases at V and 2 bases at J, with 14 bases in the middle. The germline V gene encodes CDR1 SGHTA and CDR2 FQGNSA. CDR3 length equals 14 residues. CDR3 bases: TGTGCCAGCAGTCCCTACCCGTTCACCTACGAGCAGTACTTC. Amino acid sequence: CASSPYPFTYEQYF.

This rearrangement joins TRBV25-1 to TRBJ2-1, with D possibly matching TRBD2 (5 bases). The CDR3 extends over 14 amino acids. Germline V gene sequence: CDR1 MGHDK, CDR2 SYGVNS. Trimming left V 4 bases short and J 8 bases short, with 15 bases between. This CDR3 reads CASSGPNSRDEQFF. DNA for the CDR3: TGTGCCAGCAGTGGTCCAAATTCGAGGGATGAGCAGTTCTTC.

This chain connects TRBV7-2 to TRBJ2-1; D not resolved. Trimming took off 6 bases at V and 6 bases at J, with 12 bases between the two ends. CDR1 is SGHTA, CDR2 FQGNSA, per germline. This CDR3 contains 13 residues. The CDR3 spells CASRAGGSNEQFF. The DNA of the CDR3 is TGTGCCAGCAGGGCCGGTGGGTCCAATGAGCAGTTCTTC.

The chain couples TRBV7-9 to TRBJ2-1, with D unresolved. The ends were cut back, 0 bases at V and 4 bases at J, with 7 bases in the middle. CDR1 SEHNR and CDR2 FQNEAQ come from the germline V gene (reference sequence). This CDR3 contains 14 residues. The CDR3 sequence: CASSLAGKYNEQFF. CDR3 sequence (DNA): TGTGCCAGCAGCTTAGCAGGCAAATACAATGAGCAGTTCTTC.

The J gene is TRBJ2-5, the V gene TRBV7-2, with D uncertain. The germline V and J ends were trimmed by 8 bases and 11 bases, with 21 bases remaining between them. This CDR3 is 13 amino acids long. From germline, CDR1 is SGHTA and CDR2 FQGNSA. CDR3 sequence: CASAIGPGAEQYF. The CDR3 region has the DNA TGTGCCAGCGCAATAGGACCGGGCGCGGAGCAGTACTTC.

The gene calls are TRBV12-3 or TRBV12-4 and TRBJ2-7; D unclear. Trimming shortened V by 8 bases and J by 2 bases, and 10 bases separated the two germline ends. The CDR3 length is 12 residues. CDR3 bases: TGTGCCAGCGGCGAGGCCCCCTACGAGCAGTACTTC. This encodes CASGEAPYEQYF.

This clonotype has just a few counts. V gene TRBV29-1 combines with J gene TRBJ2-2, with D possibly matching TRBD2 (6 bases). The length of the CDR3 is 13 residues. Germline lookup yields CDR1 SQVTM and CDR2 ANQGSEA. Here the CDR3 DNA reads TGCAGGAGAGGGAGGCAGTACCACGGGGAGCTGTTTTTT. Protein product: CRRGRQYHGELFF.

This clonotype was detected once. The chain carries TRBV5-1 and TRBJ2-3; 10 bases are shared with TRBD1. V was pared by 2 bases and J by 6 bases, with 6 bases of the junction left unmatched. CDR3 size: 15 residues. CDR1 is SGHRS and CDR2 is YFSETQ in the germline V gene. The CDR3 sequence is CASSFLGQGRDTQYF. The DNA for the CDR3 is TGCGCCAGCAGCTTCCTGGGACAGGGGAGGGATACGCAGTATTTT.

This chain connects TRBV5-1 to TRBJ1-2; possible D gene TRBD1, 5 bases. Germline V lookup: CDR1 SGHRS, CDR2 YFSETQ. This CDR3 has 16 residues. V was clipped by 5 bases and J by 6 bases, with 23 bases between them. Here the CDR3 DNA reads TGCGCCAGCAGTCGGGACCAAGGCAAGCTAGTGGATGGCTACACCTTC. Its protein is CASSRDQGKLVDGYTF.

This clonotype was found once. V usage is TRBV5-1 and J usage is TRBJ1-1; D is unresolved. V gave up 8 bases and J gave up 4 bases, with 18 bases separating them. There are 14 residues in the CDR3. Germline V gene data show CDR1 as SGHRS and CDR2 as YFSETQ. The CDR3 protein is CASSSLGVGTEAFF. In DNA, the CDR3 is TGCGCCAGTTCCTCACTCGGGGTGGGCACTGAAGCTTTCTTT.

In this sample, this clonotype turned up a few times. The CDR3 coding sequence is TGTGCCTCAGCCTGGGGAGGGACTAGGGCAGATACGCAGTATTTT. The encoded protein is CASAWGGTRADTQYF. This chain links TRBV27 with TRBJ2-3, with 8 bases identical to TRBD2. The CDR3 runs to 15 residues. Germline V gene data show CDR1 as MNHEY and CDR2 as SMNVEV (reference sequence). With V trimmed by 11 bases and J by 4 bases, 14 bases remained unmatched.

This sequence joins TRBV2 and TRBJ2-5; possibly TRBD2 for D (5 bases). The assigned J gene may be wrong: the sequence end matches TRBJ2-7 better. The CDR3 length is 15 residues. Germline V gives CDR1 SNHLY, CDR2 FYNNEI. The CDR3 loop reads CASSEDGQVGGEQYF. In nucleotides, the CDR3 is TGTGCCAGCAGTGAAGATGGGCAGGTCGGAGGCGAGCAGTACTTC.

The V call is TRBV10-3, the J call TRBJ2-4, with unresolved D. Judging by the DNA end, TRBJ2-7 fits better; the J call may be wrong. The CDR3 is 15 residues long. CDR1 ENHRY and CDR2 SYGVKD come from the germline V gene. CDR3 nucleotides: TGTGCCATCAGTGAGGACGGCGGCGGCTCCTACGAGCAGTACTTC. It yields the protein CAISEDGGGSYEQYF.

This clonotype was found a few times. V is TRBV7-8 and J is TRBJ2-1; the match to TRBD1 covers 8 bases. Germline loops: CDR1 SGHVS, CDR2 FQNEAQ. Losses at the gene ends were 4 bases for V and 2 bases for J; bases not matched to a gene: 7. The CDR3 consists of 16 residues. This CDR3 is CASSSNDRGAYNEQFF. The CDR3 region has the DNA TGTGCCAGCAGCTCGAACGACAGGGGTGCCTACAATGAGCAGTTCTTC. The whole variable domain, filled in from reference TRBV7-8 and TRBJ2-1, reads GAGVSQSPRYKVAKRGQDVALRCDPISGHVSLFWYQQALGQGPEFLTYFQNEAQLDKSGLPSDRFFAERPEGSVSTLKIQRTQQEDSAVYLCASSSNDRGAYNEQFFGPGTRLTVL.

This rearrangement joins TRBV30 to TRBJ2-7, with 8 bases fitting TRBD2. The germline CDR1 and CDR2 sequences are GTSNPN and SVGIG (reference sequence). The trim removed 1 base at V and 3 bases at J, leaving 2 bases unmatched. This CDR3 has 13 amino acids. The CDR3, as DNA: TGTGCCTGGAGTGAAGGGACTAGCTACGAGCAGTACTTC. It translates to CAWSEGTSYEQYF.

This sequence joins TRBV6-4 and TRBJ2-6; D gene uncertain. Germline values: CDR1 MRHNA, CDR2 SNTAGT. This CDR3 contains 14 residues. Trimming removed 4 bases at V and 4 bases at J, with 8 bases between. The CDR3 is CASSVGPGANVLTF. The CDR3 DNA sequence: TGTGCCAGCAGTGTGGGTCCCGGGGCCAACGTCCTGACTTTC.

The genes are TRBV5-1 and TRBJ2-2, with 7 bases matching TRBD1. The J segment lost 4 bases and the V segment lost 4 bases, leaving 10 bases of the junction unmatched. There are 16 residues in the CDR3. The germline V gene has CDR1 SGHRS and CDR2 YFSETQ. The CDR3 DNA reads as TGCGCCAGCAGCCCTCATCAACAGGGGAGCACCGGGGAGCTGTTTTTT. Translated: CASSPHQQGSTGELFF.

The chain has TRBV25-1 and TRBJ2-3, with a tentative D call TRBD2 (5 bases). Trimming left V 1 base short and J 2 bases short, with 7 bases between. The CDR3 totals 14 residues. CDR1 is MGHDK, CDR2 SYGVNS, per germline. The DNA for the CDR3 is TGTGCCAGCAGTGAATTGGAGGTCACAGATACGCAGTATTTT. Amino acid sequence: CASSELEVTDTQYF.

DNA for the CDR3: TGTGCCAGCAGCTACCAGGGACTAGCGTACAATGAGCAGTTCTTC. Protein product: CASSYQGLAYNEQFF. The rearrangement links TRBV5-6 to TRBJ2-1; 10 positions match TRBD2. Per the germline V gene, CDR1 is SGHDT and CDR2 is YYEEEE. With V trimmed by 3 bases and J by 4 bases, 4 bases remained unmatched. The CDR3 loop spans 15 amino acids. Full variable domain (outside the CDR3, taken from reference TRBV5-6 and TRBJ2-1): DAGVTQSPTHLIKTRGQQVTLRCSPKSGHDTVSWYQQALGQGPQFIFQYYEEEERQRGNFPDRFSGHQFPNYSSELNVNALLLGDSALYLCASSYQGLAYNEQFFGPGTRLTVL.

The chain employs TRBV12-3 or TRBV12-4 and TRBJ2-1; 9 positions agree with TRBD1. With 3 bases clipped from V and 7 bases from J, the junction kept 4 bases outside the gene matches. This CDR3 region has 14 residues. CDR3 sequence: CASSLGGQGNEQFF. The CDR3 nucleotides read TGTGCCAGCAGTTTGGGGGGACAGGGTAATGAGCAGTTCTTC.

This chain joins TRBV11-3 and TRBJ2-1, with a tentative D call TRBD2 (5 bases). The V and J ends lost 1 base and 3 bases respectively, with 10 bases between them. Looked up from germline, CDR1 is SGHNT and CDR2 is YENEEA. This CDR3 contains 15 residues. The chain's CDR3 is CASSLALSGYNEQFF. CDR3 in DNA: TGTGCCAGCAGCTTAGCCTTGAGCGGCTACAATGAGCAGTTCTTC.

The CDR3, as DNA: TGTGCCAGCAGCTTCCAACGGGGGGGGGCTATCCAAGAGACCCAGTACTTC. It specifies CASSFQRGGAIQETQYF. The rearrangement uses TRBV7-2 and TRBJ2-5, with 8 bases fitting TRBD2. J was trimmed by 1 base and V by 3 bases; bases with no gene match: 10. The CDR3 consists of 17 residues. The germline V gene encodes CDR1 SGHTA and CDR2 FQGNSA.

This chain uses TRBV7-2 with TRBJ1-5; no clear D. The V and J ends lost 3 bases and 7 bases respectively, with 7 bases between them. The CDR3 extends over 12 amino acids. In germline, CDR1 is SGHTA, CDR2 FQGNSA. The CDR3, as DNA: TGTGCCAGCAGCTTCTACGGACAGCCCCAGCATTTT. Protein product: CASSFYGQPQHF.